This T cell receptor (beta chain) was observed in a study of blood T cell repertoires in COVID-19. Looking at the study overall: T cells, B-cell-depleted T cells, or PBMCs provided the cDNA or gDNA that served as material.

Some clones are missing from TCRdb's copy, which holds only in-frame ones; the method was immunoSEQ multiplex PCR. The repertoire holds 200,000 to 250,000 clones, with less than 90% as singletons. The CDR3 has 14 residues. V lost 10 bases and J lost 5; bases outside the gene matches: 12. CDR1 and CDR2 from the germline V gene are SGHVS and FQNEAQ. The origin of this receptor is a woman in her twenties or thirties who had recovered from COVID-19. The V call is TRBV7-8, the J call TRBJ2-5, with 8 bases identical to TRBD2. Sequencing input: PBMCs or T cells enriched from blood (not recorded which). The CDR3 DNA sequence: TGTGCCACCGTAAGCGGGGGCCCAGGGGAGACCCAGTACTTC. Protein sequence: CATVSGGPGETQYF. The entire variable domain, with the rest obtained from reference TRBV7-8 and TRBJ2-5, is as follows: GAGVSQSPRYKVAKRGQDVALRCDPISGHVSLFWYQQALGQGPEFLTYFQNEAQLDKSGLPSDRFFAERPEGSVSTLKIQRTQQEDSAVYLCATVSGGPGETQYFGPGTRLLVL.